The 15 T cell receptor beta chains below all came from one sample that was sequenced in a study of early stage breast cancer tumors. Assay: immunoSEQ multiplex PCR; the TCRdb copy retains only in-frame clones and omits some. The data hold roughly 57,000 clones, with under 95% observed a single time. The sequenced material came from blood. The receptors were sampled from a person aged 70 to 85 with breast cancer.

The chain is built from TRBV10-3 and TRBJ1-4; tentative D call: TRBD1 (5 bases). CDR3 length: 13 amino acids. Germline V gene data show CDR1 as ENHRY and CDR2 as SYGVKD. The V end was cut by 4 bases, the J end by 8 bases, with 11 bases between. As DNA, the CDR3 is TGTGCCATCAGTGGCGGGGGTAGGGAAAAACTGTTTTTT. The encoded protein is CAISGGGREKLFF.

This clone was counted a single time. The chain combines TRBV11-2 with TRBJ2-3; 9 bases line up with TRBD2. Germline V lookup: CDR1 SGHAT, CDR2 FQNNGV. This CDR3 is 16 amino acids long. J gave up 8 bases and V 3 bases, and 12 bases lay outside the gene matches. CDR3 DNA sequence: TGTGCCAGCAGCTTGGCTAGCGGGACCCAGGGGGGTACGCAGTATTTT. It codes for CASSLASGTQGGTQYF.

V and J are TRBV9 and TRBJ1-1, with D possibly matching TRBD1 (5 bases). V was cut by 4 bases and J by 4 bases, with 11 bases left in between. CDR1 and CDR2 from the germline V gene are SGDLS and YYNGEE. CDR3 length equals 13 residues. CDR3: CASSFQGATEAFF. DNA of the CDR3: TGTGCCAGCAGCTTTCAGGGCGCCACTGAAGCTTTCTTT.

The chain carries TRBV6-5 and TRBJ1-2; no clear D. The V end lost 5 bases, the J end lost 2 bases, and 9 bases lay between the germline ends. The CDR3 has 13 residues. Germline V gives CDR1 MNHEY, CDR2 SVGAGI. The CDR3: CASSPQINYGYTF. In DNA form, the CDR3 reads TGTGCCAGCAGTCCCCAAATCAACTATGGCTACACCTTC.

This chain joins TRBV30 and TRBJ1-3; TRBD1 matches 9 bases. This CDR3 has 13 amino acids. V was pared by 3 bases and J by 5 bases, with 2 bases of the junction left unmatched. Per the germline V gene, CDR1 is GTSNPN and CDR2 is SVGIG (reference sequence). Here the CDR3 DNA reads TGTGCCTGGAGAGGGACAGGGCGAAACACCATATATTTT. Its protein is CAWRGTGRNTIYF.

The chain recombines TRBV5-1 with TRBJ2-1; 11 positions agree with TRBD2. CDR1 and CDR2 from the germline V gene are SGHRS and YFSETQ. The CDR3 loop spans 17 amino acids. Trimming removed 0 bases from V and 5 bases from J; junction bases left unmatched: 7. The CDR3 DNA is TGCGCCAGCAGCTTGGTACTAGCGGGAGCAAAGGACAATGAGCAGTTCTTC. It translates to CASSLVLAGAKDNEQFF.

The genes are TRBV27 and TRBJ1-6; 9 nucleotides line up with TRBD1. The CDR3 is 15 residues long. Germline V lookup: CDR1 MNHEY, CDR2 SMNVEV (reference sequence). V trimming: 4 bases; J trimming: 8 bases; junction bases outside the gene matches: 6. CDR3 sequence: CASSYTGGGDSPLHF. CDR3 bases: TGTGCCAGCAGTTACACAGGGGGCGGTGATTCACCCCTCCACTTT.

The chain joins TRBV18 to TRBJ2-5; perhaps TRBD2 as D (5 bases). V was shortened by 3 bases and J by 2 bases, with 13 bases between the two germline ends. The germline gives CDR1 KGHSH, CDR2 LQKENI. This CDR3 spans 15 amino acids. CDR3 coding DNA: TGTGCCAGCTCACCCCAGGAGGTTCGGCAAGAGACCCAGTACTTC. Its translation: CASSPQEVRQETQYF.

This clone is a singleton in its sample. The chain links TRBV7-8 to TRBJ2-7; 14 bases agree with TRBD2. V gave up 4 bases and J gave up 4 bases; unmatched junction bases: 6. The CDR3 covers 16 residues. CDR1 is SGHVS, CDR2 FQNEAQ, per germline. The DNA for the CDR3 is TGTGCCAGCAGCTCCGGGACTAGCGGGAGAGGGTACGAGCAGTACTTC. Its translation: CASSSGTSGRGYEQYF.

This rearrangement joins TRBV10-3 to TRBJ2-5, with D uncertain. The CDR3 runs 13 residues. Germline loops: CDR1 ENHRY, CDR2 SYGVKD. Trimming left V 6 bases short and J 1 base short, with 9 bases between. Written as DNA, the CDR3 is TGTGCCATCAGGTCATCCCCCCAAGAGACCCAGTACTTC. It translates to CAIRSSPQETQYF.

This clone was seen just once. The chain employs TRBV4-1 and TRBJ2-7; D is unclear. Germline CDR1 and CDR2: MGHRA and YSYEKL. The V end lost 0 bases, the J end lost 5 bases, and 14 bases lay between the germline ends. The CDR3 totals 15 residues. The CDR3 loop is CASSQDRNYLDEQYF. The CDR3 DNA follows: TGCGCCAGCAGCCAAGATCGGAACTACCTTGACGAGCAGTACTTC.

The CDR3 nucleotides read TGTGCCAGCAGCTCGATGGGGCAGGGGAGTAATGGCTACACCTTC. Translating gives CASSSMGQGSNGYTF. J is TRBJ1-2 and V is TRBV7-2, with TRBD1 as a possible D gene (6 bases). Germline V gene lookup returns CDR1 SGHTA and CDR2 FQGNSA. This CDR3 has 15 residues. V shed 4 bases and J shed 6 bases, with 18 bases lying between them.

The V call is TRBV7-2, the J call TRBJ2-7, with 11 bases aligning to TRBD1. This CDR3 is built from 15 residues. Germline loops: CDR1 SGHTA, CDR2 FQGNSA. J gave up 3 bases and V 5 bases, and 6 bases lay outside the gene matches. CDR3 bases: TGTGCCAGCAGCCCCGGGACAGGGGGACTCTACGAGCAGTACTTC. It specifies CASSPGTGGLYEQYF.

The rearrangement uses TRBV2 and TRBJ1-1; D gene uncertain. V lost 7 bases, J lost 0 bases, and 12 bases lay in between. CDR3 length equals 14 residues. CDR1 and CDR2 from the germline V gene are SNHLY and FYNNEI. CDR3 sequence reads: CASTNEGLNTEAFF. The DNA for the CDR3 is TGTGCCAGCACCAACGAGGGTCTGAACACTGAAGCTTTCTTT. Complete variable domain (other parts from reference TRBV2 and TRBJ1-1): EPEVTQTPSHQVTQMGQEVILRCVPISNHLYFYWYRQILGQKVEFLVSFYNNEISEKSEIFDDQFSVERPDGSNFTLKIRSTKLEDSAMYFCASTNEGLNTEAFFGQGTRLTVV.

V and J are TRBV11-2 and TRBJ1-2; unclear D gene. Germline V gene data show CDR1 as SGHAT and CDR2 as FQNNGV. This CDR3 has 13 residues. Trimming removed 5 bases from V and 0 bases from J, with 7 bases in between. The CDR3 loop is CASSENANYGYTF. The CDR3 DNA reads TGTGCCAGCAGCGAGAACGCTAACTATGGCTACACCTTC.